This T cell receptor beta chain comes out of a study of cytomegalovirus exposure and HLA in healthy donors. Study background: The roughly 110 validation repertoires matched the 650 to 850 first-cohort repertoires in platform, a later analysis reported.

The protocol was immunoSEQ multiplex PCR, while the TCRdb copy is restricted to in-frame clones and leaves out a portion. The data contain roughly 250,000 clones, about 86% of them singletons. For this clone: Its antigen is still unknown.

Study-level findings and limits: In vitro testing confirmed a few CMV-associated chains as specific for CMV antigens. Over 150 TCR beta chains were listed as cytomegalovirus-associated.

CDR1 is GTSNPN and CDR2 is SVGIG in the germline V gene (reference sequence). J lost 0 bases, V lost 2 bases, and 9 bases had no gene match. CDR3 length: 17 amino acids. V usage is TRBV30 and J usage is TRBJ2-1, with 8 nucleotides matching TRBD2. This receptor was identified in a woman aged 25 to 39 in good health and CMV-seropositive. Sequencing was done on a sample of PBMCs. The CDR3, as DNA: TGTGCCTGGAGTCGTCCCCAAAGCGGGAGCTCCTACAATGAGCAGTTCTTC. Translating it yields CAWSRPQSGSSYNEQFF.